This T cell receptor beta chain emerged from a study of cytomegalovirus exposure and HLA in healthy donors. Study outcomes and limitations: Investigators reported over 150 TCR beta chains as tied to cytomegalovirus.

The method was immunoSEQ multiplex PCR; TCRdb's version includes in-frame clones alone and lacks a portion of them. The sample shows approximately 260,000 clones, approximately 86% of them seen only once. Of note for this clone: Its antigen is as yet unknown.

The CDR3 contains 15 residues. V shed 2 bases and J 3 bases; nucleotides not matched to a gene: 2. From germline, CDR1 is MNHEY and CDR2 SVGAGI. The rearrangement links TRBV6-5 to TRBJ2-1, with TRBD1 matching 9 bases. The receptor's source is a woman younger than 30 in good health and CMV-seronegative. The sample comprised PBMCs. CDR3 residues: CASSYTGGGYNEQFF. The CDR3 DNA reads as TGTGCCAGCAGTTACACAGGGGGCGGCTACAATGAGCAGTTCTTC.